Below are 10 T cell receptor beta chains sequenced from a single sample in a study of blood T cell repertoires in COVID-19. Produced via immunoSEQ multiplex PCR; TCRdb's table is partial and in-frame only. The repertoire holds approximately 100,000 clones, with almost 95% as singletons. Sequences were obtained from peripheral blood. The receptors here all came from a man in his fifties with active COVID-19.

V and J are TRBV5-1 and TRBJ2-5, with TRBD2 matching 8 bases. CDR1 is SGHRS, CDR2 YFSETQ, per germline. V was clipped by 6 bases and J by 5 bases; unmatched bases: 18. This CDR3 has 17 residues. In nucleotides, the CDR3 is TGCGCCAGCAAGGAACTAGCGGACTATAAGGGGCGGGAGACCCAGTACTTC. Protein product: CASKELADYKGRETQYF.

The rearrangement links TRBV28 to TRBJ1-6; D gene ambiguous. The length of the CDR3 is 12 residues. With 4 bases removed from V and 7 bases from J, the gap between germline ends came to 5 bases. Per germline, CDR1 MDHEN and CDR2 SYDVKM. The CDR3 protein is CASSSGNSPLHF. As DNA, the CDR3 is TGTGCCAGCAGTTCAGGAAATTCACCCCTCCACTTT.

The CDR3 is CASIPEGFRDSPLHF. The CDR3, as DNA: TGTGCCAGCATCCCGGAGGGGTTTCGTGATTCACCCCTCCACTTT. The rearrangement uses TRBV28 and TRBJ1-6; possibly TRBD1 for D (5 bases). The V gene lost 7 bases and the J gene lost 8 bases, with 18 bases spanning the gap. The CDR3 covers 15 residues. Germline lookup yields CDR1 MDHEN and CDR2 SYDVKM.

The V gene is TRBV2, the J gene TRBJ2-3; tentative D call: TRBD1 (6 bases). This CDR3 contains 15 residues. From germline, CDR1 is SNHLY and CDR2 FYNNEI. Between the trimmed V and J ends, which lost 4 bases and 3 bases, there was a span of 14 bases. CDR3 loop: CASSVQGIRTDTQYF. The CDR3 nucleotides are TGTGCCAGCAGTGTACAGGGTATTAGGACAGATACGCAGTATTTT. The whole variable domain, filled in from reference TRBV2 and TRBJ2-3, reads EPEVTQTPSHQVTQMGQEVILRCVPISNHLYFYWYRQILGQKVEFLVSFYNNEISEKSEIFDDQFSVERPDGSNFTLKIRSTKLEDSAMYFCASSVQGIRTDTQYFGPGTRLTVL.

V and J are TRBV19 and TRBJ2-2, with 11 bases matching TRBD2. The CDR3 sequence is 16 residues long. Germline CDR1 is LNHDA and CDR2 is SQIVND (reference sequence). With V trimmed by 4 bases and J by 2 bases, 3 bases remained unmatched. CDR3 sequence reads: CASSTTSGSNTGELFF. The CDR3 DNA follows: TGTGCCAGTAGTACTACTAGCGGGAGTAACACCGGGGAGCTGTTTTTT.

The V call is TRBV7-2, the J call TRBJ2-1, with no clear D. From germline, CDR1 is SGHTA and CDR2 FQGNSA. Trimming shortened V by 1 base and J by 10 bases, and 5 bases separated the two germline ends. The CDR3 is made up of 11 amino acids. For the CDR3, the DNA is TGTGCCAGCAGCTTAGTTTCAGAGCAGTTCTTC. It specifies CASSLVSEQFF.

The CDR3 here is CASSESRASGTGELFF. CDR3 DNA: TGCGCCAGCAGTGAGTCTCGGGCTAGCGGAACCGGGGAGCTGTTTTTT. The chain employs TRBV10-1 and TRBJ2-2, with 7 bases matching TRBD2. CDR1 WNHNN and CDR2 SYGVQD come from the germline V gene (reference sequence). V shed 0 bases and J 5 bases; nucleotides not matched to a gene: 6. CDR3 length equals 16 residues.

The chain couples TRBV2 to TRBJ1-1; maybe TRBD1 (6 bases). This CDR3 region has 13 residues. The V end lost 7 bases, the J end lost 0 bases, and 9 bases lay between the germline ends. Germline V gives CDR1 SNHLY, CDR2 FYNNEI. Here the CDR3 reads CASTGQLNTEAFF. The CDR3 DNA reads as TGTGCCAGCACCGGACAGTTGAACACTGAAGCTTTCTTT.

This chain joins TRBV7-9 and TRBJ1-6, with D perhaps TRBD1 (6 bases). CDR3 size: 14 residues. Germline V gene sequence: CDR1 SEHNR, CDR2 FQNEAQ (reference sequence). Trimming removed 1 base from V and 14 bases from J, with 15 bases in between. The chain's CDR3 is CASSLGGLSIALHF. In DNA form, the CDR3 reads TGTGCCAGCAGCTTAGGGGGGCTCTCAATTGCCCTCCACTTT.

V is TRBV9 and J is TRBJ2-7; TRBD2 is a possible D gene (6 bases). The V end was cut by 0 bases, the J end by 2 bases, with 15 bases between. This CDR3 contains 16 residues. Germline CDR1 and CDR2: SGDLS and YYNGEE. CDR3 bases: TGTGCCAGCAGCGTAGGTTTGCGGGAAAGTGCCTACGAGCAGTACTTC. Its translation is CASSVGLRESAYEQYF.